This T cell receptor beta chain was observed in a study of T cells in Graves' hyperthyroidism and ophthalmopathy. Whole-study results and caveats: Ophthalmopathy prediction by the model preceded onset by a median roughly 6 months.

Criteria for exclusion of patients were uncontrolled infection, other autoimmune disease, pregnancy or lactation. This clonotype was seen many times. Its antigen is undetermined. RNA transcripts provided the source from which TCR beta CDR3 regions were amplified. With the HTBI primer set, the TCR CDR3 went through a first round of RT-PCR. TCRdb ran MiXCR on the multiplex PCR reads and lists one entry per CDR3 protein. The sample has about 740,000 distinct CDR3 sequences; around 13% are singletons. This receptor was obtained from a woman aged 18-29 years with Graves' hyperthyroidism. The material sequenced was blood.

The CDR3 DNA is TGTGCCAGCAGTTACACCGGAGGGAACACTGAAGCTTTCTTT. Its protein is CASSYTGGNTEAFF. The chain joins TRBV6-5 to TRBJ1-1; no definite D call. Germline V CDR1 and CDR2: MNHEY, SVGAGI. V lost 2 bases and J lost 1, with 8 bases in between. The length of the CDR3 is 14 residues.